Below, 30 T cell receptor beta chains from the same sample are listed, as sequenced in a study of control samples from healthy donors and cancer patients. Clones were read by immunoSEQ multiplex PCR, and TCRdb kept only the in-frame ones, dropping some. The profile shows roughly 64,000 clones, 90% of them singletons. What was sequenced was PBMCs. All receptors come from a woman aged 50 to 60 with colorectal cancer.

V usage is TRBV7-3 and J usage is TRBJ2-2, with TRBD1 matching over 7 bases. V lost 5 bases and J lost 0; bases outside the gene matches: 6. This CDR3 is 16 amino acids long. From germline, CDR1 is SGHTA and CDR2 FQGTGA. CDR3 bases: TGTGCCAGCAGCCCGACAGGGTACGCGAACACCGGGGAGCTGTTTTTT. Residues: CASSPTGYANTGELFF.

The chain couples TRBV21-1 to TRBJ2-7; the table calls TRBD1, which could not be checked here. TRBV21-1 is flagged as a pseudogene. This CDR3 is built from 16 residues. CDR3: CASSKRPRGPSWEQYF. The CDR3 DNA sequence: TGTGCCAGCAGCAAAAGACCAAGGGGCCCGTCTTGGGAGCAGTACTTC.

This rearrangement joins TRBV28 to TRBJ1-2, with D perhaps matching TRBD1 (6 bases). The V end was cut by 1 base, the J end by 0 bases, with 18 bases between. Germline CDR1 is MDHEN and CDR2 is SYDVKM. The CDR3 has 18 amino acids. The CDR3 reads CASSLSAPTGQTNYGYTF. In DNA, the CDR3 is TGTGCCAGCAGTTTATCGGCCCCCACGGGACAAACTAACTATGGCTACACCTTC.

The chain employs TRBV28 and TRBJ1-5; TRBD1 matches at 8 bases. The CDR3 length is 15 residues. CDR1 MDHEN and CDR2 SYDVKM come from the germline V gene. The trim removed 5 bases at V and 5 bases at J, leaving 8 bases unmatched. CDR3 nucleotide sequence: TGTGCCAGCAGTGCCCTGACAGGGGAACATCAGCCCCAGCATTTT. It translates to CASSALTGEHQPQHF.

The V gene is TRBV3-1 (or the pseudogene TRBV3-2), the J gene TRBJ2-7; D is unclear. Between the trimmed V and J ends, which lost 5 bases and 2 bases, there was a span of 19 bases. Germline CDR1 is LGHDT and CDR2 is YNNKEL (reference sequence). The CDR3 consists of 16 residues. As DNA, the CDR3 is TGTGCCAGCAGCTACCGTCGTGTGGATGTAACCTACGAGCAGTACTTC. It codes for CASSYRRVDVTYEQYF.

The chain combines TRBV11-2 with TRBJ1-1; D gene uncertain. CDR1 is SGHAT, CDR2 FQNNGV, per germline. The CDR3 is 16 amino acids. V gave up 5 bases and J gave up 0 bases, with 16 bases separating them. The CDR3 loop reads CASSTRRILMNTEAFF. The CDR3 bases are TGTGCCAGCAGCACCCGACGGATTCTAATGAACACTGAAGCTTTCTTT.

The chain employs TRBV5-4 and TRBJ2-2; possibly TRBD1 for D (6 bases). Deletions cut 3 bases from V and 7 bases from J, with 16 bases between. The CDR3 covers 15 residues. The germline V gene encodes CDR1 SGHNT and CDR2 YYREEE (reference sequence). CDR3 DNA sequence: TGTGCCAGCAGCTCAGATACAGGGTCAGACGGGGAGCTGTTTTTT. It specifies CASSSDTGSDGELFF.

This CDR3 reads CAIKEGLAGGLGTQYF. CDR3 nucleotide sequence: TGTGCCATCAAGGAGGGGTTAGCGGGAGGACTCGGTACGCAGTATTTT. The chain has TRBV10-3 and TRBJ2-3; TRBD2 agrees at 10 bases. V was clipped by 7 bases and J by 8 bases; unmatched bases: 15. The germline gives CDR1 ENHRY, CDR2 SYGVKD. The CDR3 loop spans 16 amino acids.

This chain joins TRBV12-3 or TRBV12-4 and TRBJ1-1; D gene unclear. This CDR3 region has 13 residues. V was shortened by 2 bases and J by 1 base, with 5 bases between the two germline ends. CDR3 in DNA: TGTGCCAGCAGTTTAAGTACGAACACTGAAGCTTTCTTT. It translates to CASSLSTNTEAFF.

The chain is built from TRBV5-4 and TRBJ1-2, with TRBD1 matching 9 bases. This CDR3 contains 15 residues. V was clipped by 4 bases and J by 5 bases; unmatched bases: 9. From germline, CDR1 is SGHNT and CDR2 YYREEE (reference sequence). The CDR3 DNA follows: TGTGCCAGCAGCCCCCGGGACAGGGACTTTTATGGCTACACCTTC. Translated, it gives CASSPRDRDFYGYTF.

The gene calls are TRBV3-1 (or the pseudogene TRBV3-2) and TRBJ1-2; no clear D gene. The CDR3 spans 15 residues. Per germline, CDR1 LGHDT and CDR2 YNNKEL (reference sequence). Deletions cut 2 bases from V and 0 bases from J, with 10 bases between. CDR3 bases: TGTGCCAGCAGCCAAACCGGGAATCCTAACTATGGCTACACCTTC. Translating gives CASSQTGNPNYGYTF.

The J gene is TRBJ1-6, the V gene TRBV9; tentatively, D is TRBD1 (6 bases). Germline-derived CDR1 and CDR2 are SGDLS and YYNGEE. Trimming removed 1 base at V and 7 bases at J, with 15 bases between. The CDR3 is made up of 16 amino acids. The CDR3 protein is CASSVSPVTGNSPLHF. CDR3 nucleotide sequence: TGTGCCAGCAGCGTAAGTCCCGTGACAGGCAATTCACCCCTCCACTTT.

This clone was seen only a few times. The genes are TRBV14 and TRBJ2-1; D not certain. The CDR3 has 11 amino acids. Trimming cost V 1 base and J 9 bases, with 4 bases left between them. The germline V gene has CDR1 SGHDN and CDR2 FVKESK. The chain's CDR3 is CASSQVFEQFF. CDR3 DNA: TGTGCCAGCAGCCAAGTATTTGAGCAGTTCTTC.

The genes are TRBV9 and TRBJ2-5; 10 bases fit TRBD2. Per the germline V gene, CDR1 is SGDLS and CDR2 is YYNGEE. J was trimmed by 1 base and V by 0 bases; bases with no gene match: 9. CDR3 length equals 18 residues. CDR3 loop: CASSVDIGTSGIQETQYF. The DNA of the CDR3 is TGTGCCAGCAGCGTAGATATAGGTACTAGCGGGATCCAAGAGACCCAGTACTTC.

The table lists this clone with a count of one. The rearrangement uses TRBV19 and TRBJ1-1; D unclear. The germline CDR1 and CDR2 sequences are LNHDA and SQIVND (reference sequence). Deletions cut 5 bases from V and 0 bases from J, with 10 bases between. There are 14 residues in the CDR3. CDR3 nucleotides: TGTGCCAGTAGTCGTCCCCGGTTGAACACTGAAGCTTTCTTT. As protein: CASSRPRLNTEAFF. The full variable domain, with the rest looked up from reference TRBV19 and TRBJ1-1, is DGGITQSPKYLFRKEGQNVTLSCEQNLNHDAMYWYRQDPGQGLRLIYYSQIVNDFQKGDIAEGYSVSREKKESFPLTVTSAQKNPTAFYLCASSRPRLNTEAFFGQGTRLTVV.

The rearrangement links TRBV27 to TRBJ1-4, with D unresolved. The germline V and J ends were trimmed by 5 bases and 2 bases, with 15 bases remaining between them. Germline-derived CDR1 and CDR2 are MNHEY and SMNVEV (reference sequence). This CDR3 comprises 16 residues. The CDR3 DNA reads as TGTGCCAGCAGTCCTAGCCCGGGAAGGACTAATGAAAAACTGTTTTTT. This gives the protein CASSPSPGRTNEKLFF.

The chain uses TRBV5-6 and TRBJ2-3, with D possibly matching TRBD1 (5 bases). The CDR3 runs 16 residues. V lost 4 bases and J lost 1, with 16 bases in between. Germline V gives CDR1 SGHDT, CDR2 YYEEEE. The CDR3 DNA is TGTGCCAGCAGCAGGGGTCTGGGGCGCCGCACAGATACGCAGTATTTT. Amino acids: CASSRGLGRRTDTQYF.

CDR3 nucleotide sequence: TGTGCCACCCGCGGATTTGGGTCCTACGAGCAGTACTTC. Translated: CATRGFGSYEQYF. The gene calls are TRBV19 and TRBJ2-7; D remains unclear. The CDR3 covers 13 residues. V gave up 10 bases and J gave up 1 base, with 14 bases separating them. Germline CDR1 LNHDA, CDR2 SQIVND (reference sequence).

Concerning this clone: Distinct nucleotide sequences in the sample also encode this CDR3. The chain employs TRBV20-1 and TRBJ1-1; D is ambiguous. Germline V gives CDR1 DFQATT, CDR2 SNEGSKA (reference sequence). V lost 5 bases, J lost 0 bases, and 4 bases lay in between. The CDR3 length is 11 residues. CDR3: CSARLNTEAFF. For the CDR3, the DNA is TGCAGTGCTCGATTGAACACTGAAGCTTTCTTT.

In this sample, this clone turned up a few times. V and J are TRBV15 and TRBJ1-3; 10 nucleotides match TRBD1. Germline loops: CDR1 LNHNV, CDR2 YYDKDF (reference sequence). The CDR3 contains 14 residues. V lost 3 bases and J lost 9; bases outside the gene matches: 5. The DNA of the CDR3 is TGTGCCACCAGCAGGGACAGGGGGGTGAGCACCATATATTTT. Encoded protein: CATSRDRGVSTIYF.

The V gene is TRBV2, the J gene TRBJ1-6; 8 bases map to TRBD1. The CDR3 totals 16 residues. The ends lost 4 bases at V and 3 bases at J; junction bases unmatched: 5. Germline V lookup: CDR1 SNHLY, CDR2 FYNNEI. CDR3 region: CASSGGQGLYNSPLHF. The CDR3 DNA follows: TGTGCCAGCAGTGGAGGACAGGGCCTCTATAATTCACCCCTCCACTTT.

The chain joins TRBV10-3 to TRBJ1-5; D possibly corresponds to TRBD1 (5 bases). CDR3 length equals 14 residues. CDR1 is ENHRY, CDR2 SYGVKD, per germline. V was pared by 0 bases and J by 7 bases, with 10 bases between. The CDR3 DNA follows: TGTGCCATCAGTGAGTCTGAAGGGGAACAGCCCCAGCATTTT. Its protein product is CAISESEGEQPQHF.

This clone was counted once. The CDR3 coding sequence is TGTGCCAGTAGTATGTCCGGGGCCGATAATTCACCCCTCCACTTT. Amino acids: CASSMSGADNSPLHF. The gene calls are TRBV19 and TRBJ1-6, with a weak D call TRBD1 (5 bases). The germline gives CDR1 LNHDA, CDR2 SQIVND (reference sequence). This CDR3 has 15 amino acids. The V gene lost 3 bases and the J gene lost 5 bases, with 11 bases spanning the gap.

The DNA of the CDR3 is TGTGCCAGCAGCAGAAAGGACGGTTACGAGCAGTACTTC. It translates to CASSRKDGYEQYF. The rearrangement links TRBV9 to TRBJ2-7; D ambiguous. V lost 4 bases and J 4 bases, leaving 12 bases between the germline ends. From germline, CDR1 is SGDLS and CDR2 YYNGEE. The CDR3 totals 13 residues.

DNA of the CDR3: TGTGCCAGCAGCTTAGCGCCCACTAATGAAAAACTGTTTTTT. It translates to CASSLAPTNEKLFF. The V call is TRBV11-2, the J call TRBJ1-4; D not resolved. The CDR3 loop spans 14 amino acids. Trimming took off 1 base at V and 2 bases at J, with 5 bases between the two ends. Germline loops: CDR1 SGHAT, CDR2 FQNNGV.

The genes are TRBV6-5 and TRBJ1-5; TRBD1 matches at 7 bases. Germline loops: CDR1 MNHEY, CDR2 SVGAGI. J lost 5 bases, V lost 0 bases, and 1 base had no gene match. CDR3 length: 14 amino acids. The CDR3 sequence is CASSYSGGDQPQHF. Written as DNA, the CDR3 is TGTGCCAGCAGTTACTCAGGGGGCGATCAGCCCCAGCATTTT.

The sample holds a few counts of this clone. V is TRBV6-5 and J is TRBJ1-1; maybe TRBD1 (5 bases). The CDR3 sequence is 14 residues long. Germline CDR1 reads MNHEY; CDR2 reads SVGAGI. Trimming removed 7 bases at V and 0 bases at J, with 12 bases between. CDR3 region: CASNGAGMNTEAFF. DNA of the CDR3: TGTGCCAGCAACGGCGCAGGGATGAACACTGAAGCTTTCTTT.

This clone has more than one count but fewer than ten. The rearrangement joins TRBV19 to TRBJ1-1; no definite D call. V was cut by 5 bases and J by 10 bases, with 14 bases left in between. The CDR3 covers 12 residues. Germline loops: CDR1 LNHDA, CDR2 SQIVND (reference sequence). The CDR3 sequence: CASSSPLSGAFF. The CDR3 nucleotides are TGTGCCAGTAGTTCCCCCCTATCTGGAGCTTTCTTT.

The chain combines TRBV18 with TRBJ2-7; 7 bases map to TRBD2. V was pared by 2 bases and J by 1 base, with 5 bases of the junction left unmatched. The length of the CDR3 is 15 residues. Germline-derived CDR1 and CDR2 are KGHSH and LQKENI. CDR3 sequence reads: CASSPDSGSSYEQYF. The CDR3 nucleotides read TGTGCCAGCTCACCAGATAGCGGGTCTTCCTACGAGCAGTACTTC.

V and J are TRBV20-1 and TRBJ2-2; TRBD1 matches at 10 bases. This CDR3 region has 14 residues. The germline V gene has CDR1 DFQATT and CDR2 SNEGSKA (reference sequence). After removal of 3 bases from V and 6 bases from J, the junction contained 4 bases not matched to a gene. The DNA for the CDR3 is TGCAGTGCTAGTCCCGGGACAGGGGCCGGGGAGCTGTTTTTT. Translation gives CSASPGTGAGELFF.